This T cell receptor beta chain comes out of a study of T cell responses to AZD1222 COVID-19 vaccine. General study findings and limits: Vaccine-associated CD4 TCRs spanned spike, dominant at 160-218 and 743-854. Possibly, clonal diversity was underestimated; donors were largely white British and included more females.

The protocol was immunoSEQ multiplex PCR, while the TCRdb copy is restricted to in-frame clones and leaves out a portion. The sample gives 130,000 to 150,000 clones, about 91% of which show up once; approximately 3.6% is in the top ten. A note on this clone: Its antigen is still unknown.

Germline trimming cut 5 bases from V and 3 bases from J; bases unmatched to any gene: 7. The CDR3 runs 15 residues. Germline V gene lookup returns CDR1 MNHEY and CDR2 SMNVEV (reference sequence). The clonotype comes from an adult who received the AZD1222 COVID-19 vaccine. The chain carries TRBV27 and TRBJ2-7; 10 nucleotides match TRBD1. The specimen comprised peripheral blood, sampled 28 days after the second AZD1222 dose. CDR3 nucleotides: TGTGCCAGCAGTGCCCGGGACAGGGGTATCTACGAGCAGTACTTC. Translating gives CASSARDRGIYEQYF.